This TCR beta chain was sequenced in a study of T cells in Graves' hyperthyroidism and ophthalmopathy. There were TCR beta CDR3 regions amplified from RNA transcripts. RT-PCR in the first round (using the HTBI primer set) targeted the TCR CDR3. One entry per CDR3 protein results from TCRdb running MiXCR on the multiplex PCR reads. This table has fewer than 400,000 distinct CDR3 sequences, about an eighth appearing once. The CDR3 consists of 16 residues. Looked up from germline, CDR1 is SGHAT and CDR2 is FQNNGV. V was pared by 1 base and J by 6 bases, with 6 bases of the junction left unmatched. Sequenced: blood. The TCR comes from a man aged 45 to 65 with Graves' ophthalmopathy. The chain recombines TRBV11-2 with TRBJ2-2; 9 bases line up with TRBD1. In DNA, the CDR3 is TGTGCCAGCAGCTTAGGGACAGGGGTTTCCGCCGGGGAGCTGTTTTTT. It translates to CASSLGTGVSAGELFF.